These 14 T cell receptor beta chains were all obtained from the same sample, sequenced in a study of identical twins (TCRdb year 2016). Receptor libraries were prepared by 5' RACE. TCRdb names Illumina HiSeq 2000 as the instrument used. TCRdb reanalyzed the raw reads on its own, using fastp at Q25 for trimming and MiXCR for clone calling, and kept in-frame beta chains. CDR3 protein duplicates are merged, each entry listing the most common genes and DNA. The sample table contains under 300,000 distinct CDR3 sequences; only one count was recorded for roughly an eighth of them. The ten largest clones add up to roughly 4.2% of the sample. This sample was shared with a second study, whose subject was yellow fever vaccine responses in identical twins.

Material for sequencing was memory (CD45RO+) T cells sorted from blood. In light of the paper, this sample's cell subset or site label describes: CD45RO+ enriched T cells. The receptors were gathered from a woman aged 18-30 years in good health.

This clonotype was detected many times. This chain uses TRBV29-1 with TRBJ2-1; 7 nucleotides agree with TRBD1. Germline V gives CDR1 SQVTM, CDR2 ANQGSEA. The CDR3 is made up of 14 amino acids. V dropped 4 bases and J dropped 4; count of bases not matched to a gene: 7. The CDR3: CSVGSGTVYNEQFF. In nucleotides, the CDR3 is TGCAGCGTTGGATCCGGGACAGTATACAATGAGCAGTTCTTC.

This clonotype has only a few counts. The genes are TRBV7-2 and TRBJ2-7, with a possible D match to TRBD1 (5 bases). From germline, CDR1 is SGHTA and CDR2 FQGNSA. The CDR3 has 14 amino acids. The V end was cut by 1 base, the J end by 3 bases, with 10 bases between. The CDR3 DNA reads TGTGCCAGCAGCTTAGAACAAGGGGACTACGAGCAGTACTTC. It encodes CASSLEQGDYEQYF. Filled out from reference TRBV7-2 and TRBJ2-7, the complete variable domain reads GAGVSQSPSNKVTEKGKDVELRCDPISGHTALYWYRQSLGQGLEFLIYFQGNSAPDKSGLPSDRFSAERTGGSVSTLTIQRTQQEDSAVYLCASSLEQGDYEQYFGPGTRLTVT.

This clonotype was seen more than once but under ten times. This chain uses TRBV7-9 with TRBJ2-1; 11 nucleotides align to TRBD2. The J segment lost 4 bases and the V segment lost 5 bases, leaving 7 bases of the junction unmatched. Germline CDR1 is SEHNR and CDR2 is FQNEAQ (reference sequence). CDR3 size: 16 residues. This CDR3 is CASSRGLAGGYNEQFF. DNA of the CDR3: TGTGCCAGCAGCCGTGGACTAGCGGGTGGGTACAATGAGCAGTTCTTC.

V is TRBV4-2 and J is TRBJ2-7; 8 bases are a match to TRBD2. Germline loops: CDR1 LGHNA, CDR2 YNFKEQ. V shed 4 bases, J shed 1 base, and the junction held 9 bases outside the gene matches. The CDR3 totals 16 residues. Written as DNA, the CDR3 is TGTGCCAGCAGCCCAACCGGGACTAGAGGTTCCTACGAGCAGTACTTC. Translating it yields CASSPTGTRGSYEQYF.

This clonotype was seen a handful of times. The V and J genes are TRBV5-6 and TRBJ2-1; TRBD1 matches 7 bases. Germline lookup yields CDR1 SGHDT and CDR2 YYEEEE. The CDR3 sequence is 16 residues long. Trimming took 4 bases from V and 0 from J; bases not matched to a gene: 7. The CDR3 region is CASSLPGQSSYNEQFF. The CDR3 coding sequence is TGTGCCAGCAGCCTGCCGGGACAGAGCTCCTACAATGAGCAGTTCTTC.

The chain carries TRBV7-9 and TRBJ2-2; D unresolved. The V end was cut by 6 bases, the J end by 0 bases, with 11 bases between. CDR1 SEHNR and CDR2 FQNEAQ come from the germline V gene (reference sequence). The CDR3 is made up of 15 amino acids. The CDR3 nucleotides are TGTGCCAGCAGTTTTGCCCCAGCGAACACCGGGGAGCTGTTTTTT. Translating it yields CASSFAPANTGELFF.

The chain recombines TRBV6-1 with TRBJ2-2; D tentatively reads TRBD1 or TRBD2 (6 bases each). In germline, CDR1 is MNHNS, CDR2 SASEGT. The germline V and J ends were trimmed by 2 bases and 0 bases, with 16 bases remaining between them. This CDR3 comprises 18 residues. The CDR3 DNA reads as TGTGCCAGCAGTGAACCGCCGGGGGCGGGGACGAACACCGGGGAGCTGTTTTTT. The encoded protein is CASSEPPGAGTNTGELFF.

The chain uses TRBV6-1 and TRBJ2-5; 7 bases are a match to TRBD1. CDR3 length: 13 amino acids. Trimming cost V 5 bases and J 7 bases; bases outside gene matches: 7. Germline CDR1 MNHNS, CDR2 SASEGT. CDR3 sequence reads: CASSNAPGGTQYF. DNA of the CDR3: TGTGCCAGCAGTAATGCGCCAGGGGGGACCCAGTACTTC.

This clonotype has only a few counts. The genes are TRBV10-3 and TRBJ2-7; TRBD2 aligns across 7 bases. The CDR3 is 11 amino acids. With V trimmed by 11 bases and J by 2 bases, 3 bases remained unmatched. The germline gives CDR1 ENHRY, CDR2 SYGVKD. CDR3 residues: CAAGTTYEQYF. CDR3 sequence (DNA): TGTGCCGCTGGGACTACCTACGAGCAGTACTTC.

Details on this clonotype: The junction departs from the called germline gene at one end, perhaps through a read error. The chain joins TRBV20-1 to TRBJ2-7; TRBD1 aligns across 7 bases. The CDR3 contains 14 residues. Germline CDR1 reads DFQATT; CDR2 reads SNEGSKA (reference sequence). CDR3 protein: CSARGGRPPYEQYF. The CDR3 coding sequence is TGCAGTGCCAGAGGGGGCAGACCTCCCTACGAGCAGTACTTC.

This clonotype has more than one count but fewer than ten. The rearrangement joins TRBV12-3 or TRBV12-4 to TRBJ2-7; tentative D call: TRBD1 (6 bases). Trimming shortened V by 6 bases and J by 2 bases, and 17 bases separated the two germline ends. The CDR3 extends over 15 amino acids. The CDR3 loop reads CASSLGTPATYEQYF. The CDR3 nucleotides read TGTGCCAGCAGCCTAGGGACACCGGCCACCTACGAGCAGTACTTC.

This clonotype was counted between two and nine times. Here the CDR3 DNA reads TGCAGTGCTAGCTTACTCACAGTAACCGGGGAGCTGTTTTTT. The encoded protein is CSASLLTVTGELFF. The chain is built from TRBV20-1 and TRBJ2-2; no definite D call. V was clipped by 3 bases and J by 5 bases, with 13 bases between them. The CDR3 sequence is 14 residues long. Germline CDR1 is DFQATT and CDR2 is SNEGSKA (reference sequence).

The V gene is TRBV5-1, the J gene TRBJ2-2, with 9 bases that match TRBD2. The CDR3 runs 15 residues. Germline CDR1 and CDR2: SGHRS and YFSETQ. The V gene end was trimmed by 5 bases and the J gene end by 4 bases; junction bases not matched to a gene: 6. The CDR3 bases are TGCGCCAGCAGAGGGACTAGCACTACCACCGGGGAGCTGTTTTTT. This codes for CASRGTSTTTGELFF.

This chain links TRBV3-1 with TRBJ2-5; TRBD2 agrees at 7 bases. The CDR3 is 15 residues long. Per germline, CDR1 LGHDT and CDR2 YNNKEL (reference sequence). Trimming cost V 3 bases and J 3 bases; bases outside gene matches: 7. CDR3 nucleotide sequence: TGTGCCAGCAGCCACACCGGGACTACCGAAGAGACCCAGTACTTC. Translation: CASSHTGTTEETQYF.